The present TCR beta chain was sequenced within a study of blood T cell repertoires in COVID-19. Looking at the study overall: Acute and convalescent COVID-19 samples came from the United States, Italy and Spain.

There are 15 residues in the CDR3. Trimming shortened V by 6 bases and J by 0 bases, and 12 bases separated the two germline ends. Germline V lookup: CDR1 MNHEY, CDR2 SVGEGT. This clone was observed once. TCRdb keeps only in-frame clones here, not all; method: immunoSEQ multiplex PCR. The table lists about 170,000 clones, approximately 88% of them singletons. The sequenced sample consisted of peripheral blood. This receptor was obtained from a woman of 80 years or more with active or convalescent COVID-19. This chain links TRBV6-2 or TRBV6-3 with TRBJ1-3; D gene uncertain. The CDR3 spells CASSPLELSGNTIYF. The DNA of the CDR3 is TGTGCCAGCAGCCCCTTGGAGCTCTCTGGAAACACCATATATTTT.